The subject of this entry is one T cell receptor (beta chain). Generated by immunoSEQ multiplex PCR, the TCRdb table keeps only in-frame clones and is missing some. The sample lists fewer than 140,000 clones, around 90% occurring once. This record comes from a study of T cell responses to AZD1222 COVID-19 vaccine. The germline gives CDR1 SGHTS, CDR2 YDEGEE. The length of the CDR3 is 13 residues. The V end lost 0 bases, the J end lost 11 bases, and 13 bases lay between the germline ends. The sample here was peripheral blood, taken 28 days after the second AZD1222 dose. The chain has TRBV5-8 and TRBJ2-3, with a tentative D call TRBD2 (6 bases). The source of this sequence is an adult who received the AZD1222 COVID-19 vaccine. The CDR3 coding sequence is TGTGCCAGCAGCTTGGGGGTTCGGGGAGGGCAGTATTTT. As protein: CASSLGVRGGQYF.